This T cell receptor (beta chain) emerged from a study of regulatory T cells in long-lasting Graves disease. General observations from the study: Repertoires from persistent disease leaned toward TRBV28, TRBJ1-2 and TRBJ2-5. Reduced TCR diversity was observed in persistent Graves' patients versus newly diagnosed patients.

This clonotype was counted at least ten times. The target antigen is unknown. Researchers made TCR beta libraries by using iRepertoire HTBI primers and running Arm-PCR on CDR3 regions. Via MiXCR, TCRdb re-called the multiplex PCR reads, giving one row per CDR3 protein. The data show some 350,000 distinct CDR3 sequences, around 15% seen once. CDR1 and CDR2 from the germline V gene are MDHEN and SYDVKM. The junction had 4 bases not matched to a gene; V was cut back by 4 bases and J by 4 bases. The CDR3 loop spans 15 amino acids. The time point denotes: newly diagnosed GD, antithyroid drugs for less than 3 months. TCR sequences were obtained from RNA taken from PBMCs. These same data were also listed under a study on T cells in Graves' hyperthyroidism and ophthalmopathy. Per that study: When the TCR CDR3 underwent first-round RT-PCR, the HTBI primer set was used. Stable hyperthyroidism was separated from ophthalmopathy by a model based on 13 V-J features.

The material sequenced was peripheral blood mononuclear cells (PBMCs), taken at new diagnosis, from a patient treated with antithyroid drugs. The V call is TRBV28, the J call TRBJ2-1; 10 nucleotides match TRBD2. This clonotype was sampled from a woman aged 18 to 35 with Graves disease. CDR3 sequence reads: CASSWVAGGYNEQFF. Here the CDR3 DNA reads TGTGCCAGCAGTTGGGTAGCGGGGGGTTACAATGAGCAGTTCTTC.